This passage covers 28 T cell receptor beta chains from one sample sequenced in a study of blood T cell repertoires in COVID-19. Measured with immunoSEQ multiplex PCR; TCRdb has only the in-frame clones, and not every one. Among 87,000 or so clones, 75% to 90% were seen once, and the ten largest hold more than 9.5%. The material sequenced was peripheral blood. The receptors originated from an elderly man with acute or convalescent COVID-19.

V and J are TRBV7-6 and TRBJ1-3, with 7 bases fitting TRBD1. The trim removed 0 bases at V and 7 bases at J, leaving 6 bases unmatched. Looked up from germline, CDR1 is SGHVS and CDR2 is FNYEAQ. The CDR3 loop spans 15 amino acids. CDR3 sequence: CASSLAAAGGNTIYF. The CDR3 nucleotides read TGTGCCAGCAGCTTAGCGGCGGCAGGGGGGAACACCATATATTTT.

This sequence joins TRBV9 and TRBJ2-7, with 7 bases that match TRBD1. The CDR3 spans 15 residues. Germline assignment: CDR1 SGDLS and CDR2 YYNGEE. J was trimmed by 1 base and V by 3 bases; bases with no gene match: 7. CDR3 DNA sequence: TGTGCCAGCAGCGCACGAAGGGGGCAGTCCTACGAGCAGTACTTC. Protein product: CASSARRGQSYEQYF.

V is TRBV3-1 (or the pseudogene TRBV3-2) and J is TRBJ1-2; TRBD1 matches at 11 bases. Germline CDR1 and CDR2: LGHDT and YNNKEL (reference sequence). Trimming cost V 4 bases and J 3 bases; bases outside gene matches: 19. CDR3 length equals 20 residues. In nucleotides, the CDR3 is TGTGCCAGCAGCCTCGCTATCTTGCTAGGACAGGGGGCGTTTGACTATGGCTACACCTTC. It is translated as CASSLAILLGQGAFDYGYTF.

The chain links TRBV6-6 to TRBJ2-3; a possible D gene is TRBD2 (5 bases). The V gene's germline CDR1 is MNHNY and CDR2 SVGAGI (reference sequence). Between the trimmed V and J ends, which lost 0 bases and 0 bases, there was a span of 7 bases. CDR3 length equals 15 residues. The CDR3 protein is CASSYSRTSTDTQYF. In nucleotides, the CDR3 is TGTGCCAGCAGTTACTCCCGGACTAGCACAGATACGCAGTATTTT.

The rearrangement uses TRBV19 and TRBJ2-3; 10 positions match TRBD1. This CDR3 comprises 17 residues. CDR1 is LNHDA, CDR2 SQIVND, per germline (reference sequence). The V gene end was trimmed by 6 bases and the J gene end by 2 bases; junction bases not matched to a gene: 11. The CDR3: CASSSPSGQGTTDTQYF. The CDR3, as DNA: TGTGCCAGTAGCAGTCCCTCGGGACAGGGGACCACAGATACGCAGTATTTT.

V gene TRBV7-2 combines with J gene TRBJ1-4, with D tentatively TRBD1 (6 bases). This CDR3 has 14 residues. Germline CDR1 SGHTA, CDR2 FQGNSA. V shed 5 bases and J shed 5 bases, with 12 bases lying between them. As DNA, the CDR3 is TGTGCCAGCAGCCTAGGAGGGGGAAATGAAAAACTGTTTTTT. It is translated as CASSLGGGNEKLFF.

The rearrangement links TRBV6-5 to TRBJ1-4, with TRBD1 matching over 7 bases. Germline CDR1 MNHEY, CDR2 SVGAGI. CDR3 length: 14 residues. Germline trimming cut 7 bases from V and 10 bases from J; bases unmatched to any gene: 12. CDR3 coding DNA: TGTGCCAGCACCGCCGGGACAGAAGGAGGAAAACTGTTTTTT. Amino acid sequence: CASTAGTEGGKLFF.

CDR3 bases: TGTGCCAGCAAGTCGACAGGGGGGAGAGTAGCTAACTATGGCTACACCTTC. It translates to CASKSTGGRVANYGYTF. The chain uses TRBV5-8 and TRBJ1-2, with 9 bases that match TRBD1. CDR1 and CDR2 (germline): SGHTS, YDEGEE. V shed 6 bases, J shed 0 bases, and the junction held 12 bases outside the gene matches. The CDR3 has 17 residues.

The genes are TRBV7-2 and TRBJ2-3; 7 bases agree with TRBD2. This CDR3 region has 17 residues. The ends lost 5 bases at V and 2 bases at J; junction bases unmatched: 13. The V gene's germline CDR1 is SGHTA and CDR2 FQGNSA. As DNA, the CDR3 is TGTGCCAGCAGCGCCGGGGGGTTGCGGGCACTCACAGATACGCAGTATTTT. Its translation: CASSAGGLRALTDTQYF.

The chain recombines TRBV7-2 with TRBJ1-6; D is uncertain. The length of the CDR3 is 12 residues. Trimming stripped 5 bases from V and 7 bases from J, with 6 bases between. CDR1 is SGHTA, CDR2 FQGNSA, per germline. CDR3 amino acids: CASSKLNSPLHF. CDR3 nucleotides: TGTGCCAGCAGCAAACTCAATTCACCCCTCCACTTT.

V gene TRBV5-6 combines with J gene TRBJ1-6; TRBD1 aligns across 9 bases. This CDR3 has 14 amino acids. Germline V gives CDR1 SGHDT, CDR2 YYEEEE. The V gene end was trimmed by 6 bases and the J gene end by 10 bases; junction bases not matched to a gene: 8. CDR3 DNA: TGTGCCAGCACTCAAACAGGGGGCTGGTCACCCCTCCACTTT. Its protein is CASTQTGGWSPLHF.

This clone appeared a few times. The V gene is TRBV19, the J gene TRBJ1-3, with TRBD1 matching 8 bases. CDR3 length equals 13 residues. V shed 10 bases, J shed 3 bases, and the junction held 5 bases outside the gene matches. Germline CDR1 reads LNHDA; CDR2 reads SQIVND (reference sequence). The CDR3, as DNA: TGTGCCACCGGGACAGGAATTGGAAACACCATATATTTT. Amino acids: CATGTGIGNTIYF.

This clone was recorded a few times. This chain joins TRBV7-2 and TRBJ2-5; maybe TRBD1 (5 bases). Germline V CDR1 and CDR2: SGHTA, FQGNSA. Between the trimmed V and J ends, which lost 1 base and 3 bases, there was a span of 12 bases. CDR3 length equals 15 residues. CDR3 sequence reads: CASSLGGALEETQYF. CDR3 DNA: TGTGCCAGCAGCTTAGGTGGGGCGCTTGAAGAGACCCAGTACTTC.

The chain combines TRBV3-1 (or the pseudogene TRBV3-2) with TRBJ2-5; 7 bases are shared with TRBD2. Germline trimming cut 5 bases from V and 5 bases from J; bases unmatched to any gene: 8. Germline loops: CDR1 LGHDT, CDR2 YNNKEL (reference sequence). The CDR3 contains 14 residues. The CDR3 DNA reads TGTGCCAGCAGCGGCAACGACGGGAGGGAGACCCAGTACTTC. Amino acid sequence: CASSGNDGRETQYF.

The gene calls are TRBV7-8 and TRBJ2-2; 14 nucleotides agree with TRBD2. This CDR3 region has 17 residues. Per germline, CDR1 SGHVS and CDR2 FQNEAQ. V lost 2 bases and J lost 4; bases outside the gene matches: 3. The chain's CDR3 is CASSLLTSGGATGELFF. DNA of the CDR3: TGTGCCAGCAGCTTATTGACTAGCGGGGGGGCCACCGGGGAGCTGTTTTTT.

This clone was seen a single time. The V call is TRBV19, the J call TRBJ1-6; D unclear. The CDR3 has 14 amino acids. V lost 6 bases to trimming and J lost 0 bases, with 6 bases between them. CDR1 and CDR2 from the germline V gene are LNHDA and SQIVND (reference sequence). CDR3 DNA sequence: TGTGCCAGTAGATCCAGCTCCTATAATTCACCCCTCCACTTT. This encodes CASRSSSYNSPLHF.

This chain uses TRBV9 with TRBJ2-7, with 11 bases aligning to TRBD2. The V and J ends lost 4 bases and 3 bases, in that order; junction bases with no gene match: 9. There are 16 residues in the CDR3. Germline values: CDR1 SGDLS, CDR2 YYNGEE. The CDR3 protein is CASSPGTSGGNYEQYF. CDR3 sequence (DNA): TGTGCCAGCAGCCCTGGAACTAGCGGGGGCAACTACGAGCAGTACTTC.

This clone showed up just a few times. The chain is built from TRBV5-1 and TRBJ2-7; perhaps TRBD2 as D (6 bases). This CDR3 region has 17 residues. Per germline, CDR1 SGHRS and CDR2 YFSETQ. V lost 3 bases and J lost 0, with 19 bases in between. CDR3 amino acids: CASSSSPGLLSSYEQYF. The CDR3 DNA is TGCGCCAGCAGCTCAAGCCCGGGACTGTTAAGCTCCTACGAGCAGTACTTC.

This clone was detected a few times. V gene TRBV5-5 combines with J gene TRBJ2-7; D not certain. This CDR3 has 13 amino acids. Germline CDR1 SGHKS, CDR2 YYEKEE (reference sequence). V was clipped by 4 bases and J by 4 bases, with 12 bases between them. The CDR3 coding sequence is TGTGCCAGCAGCAGTGATCTCCGGTACGAGCAGTACTTC. This codes for CASSSDLRYEQYF.

The chain has TRBV2 and TRBJ1-4, with 8 bases that match TRBD1. The CDR3 is made up of 14 amino acids. Germline values: CDR1 SNHLY, CDR2 FYNNEI. Losses at the gene ends were 5 bases for V and 13 bases for J; bases not matched to a gene: 12. The chain's CDR3 is CASSQHTQGVVLFF. CDR3 DNA: TGTGCCAGCAGTCAACATACACAGGGGGTAGTACTGTTTTTT.

V is TRBV12-3 or TRBV12-4 and J is TRBJ2-7, with D perhaps matching TRBD2 (5 bases). The CDR3 spans 12 residues. Trimming stripped 3 bases from V and 3 bases from J, with 6 bases between. The CDR3: CASSFRGYEQYF. In DNA form, the CDR3 reads TGTGCCAGCAGTTTTCGGGGCTACGAGCAGTACTTC.

The chain is built from TRBV6-5 and TRBJ2-7; 9 bases line up with TRBD1. The CDR3 sequence is 14 residues long. CDR1 MNHEY and CDR2 SVGAGI come from the germline V gene. V was clipped by 6 bases and J by 3 bases; unmatched bases: 6. In DNA form, the CDR3 reads TGTGCCAGCAGACTGGGACAGGGCGTCTACGAGCAGTACTTC. This sequence encodes CASRLGQGVYEQYF.

This rearrangement joins TRBV18 to TRBJ2-7; 14 nucleotides agree with TRBD2. The CDR3 consists of 16 residues. The germline V gene encodes CDR1 KGHSH and CDR2 LQKENI. Trimming took 6 bases from V and 4 from J; bases not matched to a gene: 8. The CDR3 coding sequence is TGTGCCAGCTCCCTAGTTGGACTAGCGGGAGGTTACGAGCAGTACTTC. The encoded protein is CASSLVGLAGGYEQYF.

The chain couples TRBV3-1 (or the pseudogene TRBV3-2) to TRBJ2-3; D not certain. The CDR3 consists of 16 residues. Germline lookup yields CDR1 LGHDT and CDR2 YNNKEL (reference sequence). Deletions cut 1 base from V and 2 bases from J, with 13 bases between. The CDR3 sequence: CASSQGLGENTDTQYF. Written as DNA, the CDR3 is TGTGCCAGCAGCCAAGGTCTAGGCGAGAACACAGATACGCAGTATTTT.

In this sample, this clone turned up once. The chain is built from TRBV9 and TRBJ2-3, with D tentatively TRBD2 (6 bases). Trimming stripped 2 bases from V and 5 bases from J, with 18 bases between. In germline, CDR1 is SGDLS, CDR2 YYNGEE. CDR3 length equals 16 residues. This chain's CDR3 is CASSVKLGGALDTQYF. CDR3 nucleotides: TGTGCCAGCAGCGTGAAATTGGGCGGGGCGTTAGATACGCAGTATTTT.

The rearrangement uses TRBV7-9 and TRBJ1-1; D is uncertain. There are 13 residues in the CDR3. V was cut by 1 base and J by 6 bases, with 9 bases left in between. Germline lookup yields CDR1 SEHNR and CDR2 FQNEAQ (reference sequence). The CDR3 bases are TGTGCCAGCAGCTTAGTTCCGCAGGCTGAAGCTTTCTTT. It yields the protein CASSLVPQAEAFF.

V is TRBV27 and J is TRBJ2-1, with D tentatively TRBD2 (6 bases). V was shortened by 7 bases and J by 0 bases, with 10 bases between the two germline ends. The CDR3 spans 14 residues. CDR1 MNHEY and CDR2 SMNVEV come from the germline V gene (reference sequence). The chain's CDR3 is CASTGGSSYNEQFF. In DNA form, the CDR3 reads TGTGCCAGCACCGGGGGAAGCTCCTACAATGAGCAGTTCTTC.

The V gene is TRBV5-1, the J gene TRBJ1-3, with D perhaps TRBD1 (6 bases). The CDR3 runs 18 residues. V was shortened by 0 bases and J by 0 bases, with 16 bases between the two germline ends. CDR1 SGHRS and CDR2 YFSETQ come from the germline V gene. The CDR3 DNA is TGCGCCAGCAGCTTGGGGTCCGGGACACTCCGCTCTGGAAACACCATATATTTT. It is translated as CASSLGSGTLRSGNTIYF.